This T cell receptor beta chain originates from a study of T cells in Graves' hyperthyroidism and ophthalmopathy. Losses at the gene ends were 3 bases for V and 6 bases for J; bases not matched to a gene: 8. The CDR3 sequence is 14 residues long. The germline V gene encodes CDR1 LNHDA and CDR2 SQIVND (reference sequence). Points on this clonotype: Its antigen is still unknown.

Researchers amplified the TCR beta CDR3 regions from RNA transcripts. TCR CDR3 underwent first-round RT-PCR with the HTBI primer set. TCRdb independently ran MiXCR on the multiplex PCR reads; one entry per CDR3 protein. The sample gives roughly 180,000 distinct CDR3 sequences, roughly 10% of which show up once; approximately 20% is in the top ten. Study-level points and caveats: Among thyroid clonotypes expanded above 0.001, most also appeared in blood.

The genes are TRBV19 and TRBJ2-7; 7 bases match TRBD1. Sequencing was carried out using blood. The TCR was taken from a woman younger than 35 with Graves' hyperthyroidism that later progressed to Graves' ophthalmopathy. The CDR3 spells CASSMRQGTPEQYF. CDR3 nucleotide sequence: TGTGCCAGTAGTATGAGACAGGGAACCCCCGAGCAGTACTTC.